This TCR beta chain stems from a study of shared clonotypes between healthy human individuals. After removal of 1 base from V and 9 bases from J, the junction contained 6 bases not matched to a gene. CDR1 and CDR2 from the germline V gene are LNHDA and SQIVND (reference sequence). The CDR3 totals 14 residues. Repertoires were generated with immunoSEQ multiplex PCR, while TCRdb's copy carries only in-frame clones and drops some. The sample lists under 1,100,000 clones, around 74% occurring once. The genes are TRBV19 and TRBJ2-4, with 7 bases identical to TRBD1. Sequenced sample: memory CD4+ T cells sorted from blood. The subset was: CD45RA-negative fraction. The sequence was collected from a man aged 18 to 35 in good health. The CDR3 DNA is TGTGCCAGTAGTATAGGACAGGGCGTTGCCATTCAGTACTTC. This sequence encodes CASSIGQGVAIQYF.